This T cell receptor beta chain was profiled in a study of T-cell memory formation after mild COVID-19. As for the study in general: Clusters were largely donor specific. Findings and caveats of the study: Some responding clones appeared in pre-infection memory, suggesting cross-reactive memory joined. Day 37-peaking second-wave clones had unconfirmed SARS-CoV-2 specificity. A second wave expanding day 15 to 37 was CD4+-biased; contracting clones were balanced.

TCRdb redid the calling of the 5' RACE reads with MiXCR, one entry per CDR3 protein. The sample holds fewer than 150,000 distinct CDR3 sequences; 13% to 15% are singletons and the top ten take roughly 28%. The length of the CDR3 is 15 residues. V lost 3 bases, J lost 1 base, and 13 bases lay in between. From germline, CDR1 is SGHDT and CDR2 YYEEEE. Points on this clonotype: No antigen is known for it.

This receptor was taken from an adult woman who had mild COVID-19 (a few samples of this study predate the infection). Cell type and time point are not known. Sequencing used PBMCs or a T cell subset sorted from them (not recorded which). The chain carries TRBV5-6 and TRBJ1-1; D ambiguous. The CDR3 reads CASSSQPDKNTEAFF. Written as DNA, the CDR3 is TGTGCCAGCAGCTCCCAACCCGACAAGAACACTGAAGCTTTCTTT. Variable domain in full (rest from reference TRBV5-6 and TRBJ1-1): DAGVTQSPTHLIKTRGQQVTLRCSPKSGHDTVSWYQQALGQGPQFIFQYYEEEERQRGNFPDRFSGHQFPNYSSELNVNALLLGDSALYLCASSSQPDKNTEAFFGQGTRLTVV.